The 18 T cell receptor beta chains in this list originate from one sample, sequenced in a study of T cell responses to AZD1222 COVID-19 vaccine (dated by TCRdb to about 2021). Read against the paper, the sample's time point label means: baseline before first vaccination. Libraries were constructed by the immunoSEQ multiplex PCR assay. TCRdb retrieved this table from immuneACCESS and kept in-frame rearrangements only. Not all clones are present; in checked studies, unresolved V genes account for under half, and no reason is known for the remainder. Counted in this sample were some 150,000 clones; 94% of them appeared once. Clones ranked in the top ten supply roughly 1.3% of the sample. The specimen comprised peripheral blood, sampled on day 0 of AZD1222 vaccination. All receptors derive from an adult in good health.

The gene calls are TRBV6-5 and TRBJ1-2, with 8 positions matching TRBD1. Germline CDR1 is MNHEY and CDR2 is SVGAGI. The V segment lost 0 bases and the J segment 4 bases; nucleotides outside the gene matches: 4. The length of the CDR3 is 15 residues. CDR3 DNA: TGTGCCAGCAGTTACTCCAGGACAGGGACCTATGGCTACACCTTC. Translating it yields CASSYSRTGTYGYTF.

The V gene is TRBV7-2, the J gene TRBJ2-7, with a weak D call TRBD1 (5 bases). CDR1 is SGHTA, CDR2 FQGNSA, per germline. The germline V and J ends were trimmed by 3 bases and 5 bases, with 14 bases remaining between them. This CDR3 is built from 14 residues. Written as DNA, the CDR3 is TGTGCCAGCAGCTTGTACAGGTGGTCCCACGAGCAGTACGTC. Translating it yields CASSLYRWSHEQYV.

This chain connects TRBV29-1 to TRBJ2-3; the match to TRBD2 covers 8 bases. The CDR3 spans 15 residues. The J segment lost 3 bases and the V segment lost 5 bases, leaving 10 bases of the junction unmatched. Germline CDR1 is SQVTM and CDR2 is ANQGSEA. The CDR3, as DNA: TGCAGCGTTTCCCCCCCCCGGGGGGGTACAGATACGCAGTATTTT. Its translation: CSVSPPRGGTDTQYF.

The chain couples TRBV28 to TRBJ1-6; D is possibly TRBD1 (5 bases). The CDR3 runs 13 residues. V gave up 7 bases and J gave up 8 bases, with 12 bases separating them. Germline V lookup: CDR1 MDHEN, CDR2 SYDVKM. CDR3: CASTGWGDSPLHF. The CDR3 DNA reads as TGTGCCAGCACGGGATGGGGGGATTCACCCCTCCACTTT.

The chain combines TRBV24-1 with TRBJ2-5; D is unclear. Germline V lookup: CDR1 KGHDR, CDR2 SFDVKD. Between the trimmed V and J ends, which lost 4 bases and 2 bases, there was a span of 10 bases. This CDR3 has 14 residues. CDR3: CATSDYVSQETQYF. The CDR3 DNA follows: TGTGCCACCAGTGACTACGTAAGTCAAGAGACCCAGTACTTC.

The chain links TRBV5-3 to TRBJ1-2; no definite D call. TRBV5-3 is designated an ORF whose function remains uncertain. CDR3 length equals 13 residues. Trimming pared 2 bases from V and 4 bases from J, leaving 9 bases between. CDR3 loop: CARSFWRIYGYTF. CDR3 bases: TGTGCCAGAAGCTTTTGGAGGATCTATGGCTACACCTTC.

J is TRBJ1-2 and V is TRBV4-1, with D uncertain. Germline lookup yields CDR1 MGHRA and CDR2 YSYEKL. Trimming removed 1 base at V and 4 bases at J, with 10 bases between. There are 14 residues in the CDR3. The CDR3 nucleotides read TGCGCCAGCAGCCAAGCACGGGGTGGCTATGGCTACACCTTC. Protein: CASSQARGGYGYTF.

Concerning this clone: An end of the junction differs from the germline gene, which may be a read error. V gene TRBV27 combines with J gene TRBJ1-2; D call uncertain. The CDR3 loop spans 13 amino acids. CDR1 MNHEY and CDR2 SMNVEV come from the germline V gene (reference sequence). The CDR3 region is CASSFTGNYDYTF. Written as DNA, the CDR3 is TGTGCCAGCAGTTTTACTGGGAACTATGACTACACCTTC.

The rearrangement uses TRBV6-6 and TRBJ2-1; possibly TRBD2 for D (5 bases). The length of the CDR3 is 13 residues. Germline values: CDR1 MNHNY, CDR2 SVGAGI (reference sequence). V was pared by 6 bases and J by 10 bases, with 16 bases between. This CDR3 reads CASSLELVWEQFF. The CDR3 DNA follows: TGTGCCAGCAGCCTAGAACTAGTCTGGGAGCAGTTCTTC.

This clone was observed once. This chain connects TRBV5-8 to TRBJ2-3; TRBD2 is a possible D gene (5 bases). CDR3 length equals 15 residues. From germline, CDR1 is SGHTS and CDR2 YDEGEE. Trimming cost V 4 bases and J 2 bases, with 14 bases left between them. CDR3 in amino acids: CASSPGSGDTDTQYF. The CDR3 coding sequence is TGTGCCAGCAGCCCTGGATCCGGGGACACAGATACGCAGTATTTT.

The V gene is TRBV28, the J gene TRBJ1-2; 8 bases are a match to TRBD1. CDR3 length equals 17 residues. V gave up 6 bases and J gave up 5 bases; unmatched junction bases: 17. CDR1 and CDR2 from the germline V gene are MDHEN and SYDVKM. The CDR3 bases are TGTGCCAGCAGCCCCCCCGGGAGTGTTCAGGGGGCGTATGGCTACACCTTC. Translating gives CASSPPGSVQGAYGYTF.

This clone was counted a single time. This sequence joins TRBV30 and TRBJ1-1; no reliable D call. The CDR3 is 11 amino acids. The germline V gene encodes CDR1 GTSNPN and CDR2 SVGIG (reference sequence). The V gene lost 0 bases and the J gene lost 1 base, with 0 bases spanning the gap. CDR3 in amino acids: CAWSVNTEAFF. CDR3 DNA sequence: TGTGCCTGGAGTGTGAACACTGAAGCTTTCTTT.

This clone was counted between two and nine times. The genes are TRBV29-1 and TRBJ2-1; unclear D gene. The CDR3 has 11 amino acids. Germline lookup yields CDR1 SQVTM and CDR2 ANQGSEA. Trimming stripped 3 bases from V and 5 bases from J, with 5 bases between. The CDR3 coding sequence is TGCAGCGTTGACAACAACAATGAGCAGTTCTTC. This translates into CSVDNNNEQFF.

The J gene is TRBJ1-2, the V gene TRBV4-1; 9 positions match TRBD1. The V gene end was trimmed by 2 bases and the J gene end by 0 bases; junction bases not matched to a gene: 4. This CDR3 region has 16 residues. Looked up from germline, CDR1 is MGHRA and CDR2 is YSYEKL. CDR3 in amino acids: CASSQRQGGTNYGYTF. In DNA, the CDR3 is TGCGCCAGCAGCCAAAGACAGGGGGGAACTAACTATGGCTACACCTTC.

The chain employs TRBV4-1 and TRBJ2-5; tentative D call: TRBD1 (6 bases). The CDR3 sequence is 17 residues long. CDR1 is MGHRA and CDR2 is YSYEKL in the germline V gene. V was shortened by 4 bases and J by 3 bases, with 21 bases between the two germline ends. In DNA, the CDR3 is TGCGCCAGCAGCCGACGACGATGGAGGACAGAGGAAGAGACCCAGTACTTC. This translates into CASSRRRWRTEEETQYF.

This rearrangement joins TRBV9 to TRBJ1-3; D is undetermined. The CDR3 spans 13 residues. Deletions cut 2 bases from V and 0 bases from J, with 3 bases between. CDR1 SGDLS and CDR2 YYNGEE come from the germline V gene. CDR3 amino acids: CASSVLSGNTIYF. CDR3 nucleotides: TGTGCCAGCAGCGTGCTCTCTGGAAACACCATATATTTT.

V usage is TRBV4-2 and J usage is TRBJ1-1, with D possibly matching TRBD1 (5 bases). The CDR3 spans 16 residues. CDR1 is LGHNA, CDR2 YNFKEQ, per germline. V lost 1 base to trimming and J lost 1 base, with 13 bases between them. The CDR3: CASSQAWGNGNTEAFF. In DNA, the CDR3 is TGTGCCAGCAGCCAAGCTTGGGGGAATGGGAACACTGAAGCTTTCTTT.

The table lists this clone with a count of one. This chain uses TRBV5-1 with TRBJ1-2; 8 bases map to TRBD1. CDR3 length: 14 residues. CDR1 and CDR2 from the germline V gene are SGHRS and YFSETQ. V trimming: 2 bases; J trimming: 8 bases; junction bases outside the gene matches: 8. The CDR3: CASSLQGDPGGYTF. CDR3 bases: TGCGCCAGCAGCTTACAGGGGGATCCAGGAGGCTACACCTTC.